This TCR beta chain is drawn from a study of T cells in Graves' hyperthyroidism and ophthalmopathy. RNA transcripts yielded amplified TCR beta CDR3 regions. TCR CDR3 underwent first-round RT-PCR with the HTBI primer set. MiXCR was run by TCRdb on the multiplex PCR reads, yielding one entry per CDR3 protein. The sample includes fewer than 900,000 distinct CDR3 sequences, about a sixth of them seen just once. Graves' hyperthyroidism without ophthalmopathy progression within 18 months was termed stable. Germline V CDR1 and CDR2: SQVTM, ANQGSEA. J gave up 2 bases and V 6 bases, and 14 bases lay outside the gene matches. The CDR3 has 16 residues.

This sequence joins TRBV29-1 and TRBJ2-7; TRBD1 matches 9 bases. The sequence derives from a man aged 18 to 30 with Graves' hyperthyroidism. Sequencing was carried out using blood. The CDR3 nucleotides read TGCAGCGTCGCTGGACAGGGGAAGATCGACACCTACGAGCAGTACTTC. Translated: CSVAGQGKIDTYEQYF.